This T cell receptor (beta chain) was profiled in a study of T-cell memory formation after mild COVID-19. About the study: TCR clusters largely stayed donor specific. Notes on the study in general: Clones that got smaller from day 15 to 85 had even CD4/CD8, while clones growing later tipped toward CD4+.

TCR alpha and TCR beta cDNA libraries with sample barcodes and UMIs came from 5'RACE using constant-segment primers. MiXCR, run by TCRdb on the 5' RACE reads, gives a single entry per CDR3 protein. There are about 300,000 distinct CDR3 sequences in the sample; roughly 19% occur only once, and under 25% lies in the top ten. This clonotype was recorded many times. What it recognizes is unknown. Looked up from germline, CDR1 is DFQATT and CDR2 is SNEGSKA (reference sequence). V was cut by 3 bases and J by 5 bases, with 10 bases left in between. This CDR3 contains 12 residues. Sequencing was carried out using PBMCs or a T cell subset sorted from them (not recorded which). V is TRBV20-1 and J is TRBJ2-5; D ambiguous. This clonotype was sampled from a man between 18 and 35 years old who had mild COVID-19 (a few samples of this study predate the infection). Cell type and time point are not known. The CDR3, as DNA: TGCAGTGCTAGCGCGGTGGGGGAGACCCAGTACTTC. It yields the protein CSASAVGETQYF.